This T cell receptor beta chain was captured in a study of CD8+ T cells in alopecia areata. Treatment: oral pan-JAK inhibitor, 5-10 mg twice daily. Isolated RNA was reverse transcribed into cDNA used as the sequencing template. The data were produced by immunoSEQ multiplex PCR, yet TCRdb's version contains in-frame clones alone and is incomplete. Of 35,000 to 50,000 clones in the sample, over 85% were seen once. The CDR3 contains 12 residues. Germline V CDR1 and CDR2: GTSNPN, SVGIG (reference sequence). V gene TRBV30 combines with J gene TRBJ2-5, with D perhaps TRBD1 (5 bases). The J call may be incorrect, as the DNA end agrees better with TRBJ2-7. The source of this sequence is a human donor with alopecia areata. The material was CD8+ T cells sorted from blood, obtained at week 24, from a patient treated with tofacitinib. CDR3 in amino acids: CAWSDRGYEQYF. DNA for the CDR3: TGTGCCTGGAGCGATAGGGGTTACGAGCAGTACTTC.